Reported below is one T cell receptor (beta chain). Its antigen remains unidentified. This record comes from a study of T cells in pancreatic ductal adenocarcinoma. Study-level results: Results skew toward the minority of patients with early-stage disease. Tumor samples had fewer productive templates and approximately 8-fold fewer unique clonotypes than blood. Tumor and blood clonality did not differ significantly, about 0.1 versus 0.07.

Here immunoSEQ multiplex PCR was the method, and the copy in TCRdb shows in-frame clones only, minus some. The sample lists about 29,000 clones, around 94% occurring once. The V gene end was trimmed by 5 bases and the J gene end by 5 bases; junction bases not matched to a gene: 5. Per germline, CDR1 MNHNY and CDR2 SVGAGI (reference sequence). This CDR3 contains 14 residues. The selected patients with pancreatic ductal adenocarcinoma had surgery but no neoadjuvant therapy. The sequenced sample consisted of PBMCs. This clonotype originated in a human donor with pancreatic ductal adenocarcinoma. The V gene is TRBV6-6, the J gene TRBJ2-7; 11 bases fit TRBD2. CDR3 sequence reads: CASSLTSGRDEQYF. Here the CDR3 DNA reads TGTGCCAGCAGTCTAACTAGCGGGAGAGACGAGCAGTACTTC.